The clone carrying this T cell receptor (beta chain) has only a few counts. The sample is drawn from a study of blood T cell repertoires in COVID-19. Overall study context: COVID-19 samples, acute and convalescent, were from the United States, Italy and Spain.

As originally analysed: Reference gene primer amplification gave estimated nucleated cell counts. Sequenced by immunoSEQ multiplex PCR; TCRdb stores in-frame clones only, minus some. V and J calls and clone size come straight from that table; D and trimming were deduced from the DNA. Here the sample spans more than 85,000 clones, approximately 92% being singletons. Germline V gives CDR1 SGHDT, CDR2 YYEEEE. Germline trimming cut 0 bases from V and 5 bases from J; bases unmatched to any gene: 1. CDR3 size: 13 residues. The chain has TRBV5-6 and TRBJ1-2, with 7 bases aligning to TRBD1. Sequencing was carried out using peripheral blood. The sequence came from a man younger than 35 with acute or convalescent COVID-19. The CDR3 here is CASSLDRGYGYTF. CDR3 coding DNA: TGTGCCAGCAGCTTGGACAGGGGTTATGGCTACACCTTC.